This TCR beta chain is from a study of blood T cell repertoires in COVID-19. The germline V gene encodes CDR1 SGHVS and CDR2 FNYEAQ. The V end lost 3 bases, the J end lost 0 bases, and 8 bases lay between the germline ends. This CDR3 has 14 amino acids. Profiled with immunoSEQ multiplex PCR; TCRdb holds only in-frame clones, not every one. The sample carries approximately 250,000 clones, around 82% recorded once. The V call is TRBV7-6, the J call TRBJ2-5, with a possible D match to TRBD2 (5 bases). The specimen sequenced was peripheral blood. The TCR comes from a human donor in a cohort sampled during active COVID-19. The CDR3 loop reads CASSLPGNQETQYF. The CDR3 nucleotides read TGTGCCAGCAGCTTGCCGGGAAACCAAGAGACCCAGTACTTC.